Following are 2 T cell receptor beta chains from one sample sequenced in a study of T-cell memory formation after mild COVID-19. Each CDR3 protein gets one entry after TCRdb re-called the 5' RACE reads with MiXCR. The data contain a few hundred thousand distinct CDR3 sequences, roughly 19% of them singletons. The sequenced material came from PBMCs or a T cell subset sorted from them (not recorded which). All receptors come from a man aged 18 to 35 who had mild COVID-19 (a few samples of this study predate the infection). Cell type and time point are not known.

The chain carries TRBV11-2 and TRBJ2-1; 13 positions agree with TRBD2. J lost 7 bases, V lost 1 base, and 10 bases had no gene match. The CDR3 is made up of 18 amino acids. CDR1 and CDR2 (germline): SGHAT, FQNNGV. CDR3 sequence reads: CASSLGTTSGGAWNEQFF. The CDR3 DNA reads TGTGCCAGCAGCTTAGGGACTACTAGCGGGGGGGCCTGGAATGAGCAGTTCTTC.

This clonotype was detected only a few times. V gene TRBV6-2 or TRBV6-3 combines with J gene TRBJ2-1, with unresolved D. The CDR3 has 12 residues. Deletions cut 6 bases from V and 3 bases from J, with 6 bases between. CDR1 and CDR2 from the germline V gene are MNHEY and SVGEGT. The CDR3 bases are TGTGCCAGCAGGACTGACTACAATGAGCAGTTCTTC. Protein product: CASRTDYNEQFF.